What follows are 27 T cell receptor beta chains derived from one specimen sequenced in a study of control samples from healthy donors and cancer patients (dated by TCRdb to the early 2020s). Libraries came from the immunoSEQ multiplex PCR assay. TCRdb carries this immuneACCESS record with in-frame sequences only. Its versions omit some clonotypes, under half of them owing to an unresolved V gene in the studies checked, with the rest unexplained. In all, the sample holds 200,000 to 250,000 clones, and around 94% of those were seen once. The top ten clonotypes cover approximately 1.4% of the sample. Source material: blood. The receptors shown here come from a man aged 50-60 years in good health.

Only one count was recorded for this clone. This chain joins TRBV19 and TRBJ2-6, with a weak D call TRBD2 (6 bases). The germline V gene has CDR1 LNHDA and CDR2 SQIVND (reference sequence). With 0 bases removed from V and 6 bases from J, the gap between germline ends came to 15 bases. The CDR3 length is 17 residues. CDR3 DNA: TGTGCCAGTAGTATAGAGGTGCGGGGTCTCGAGGCCAACGTCCTGACTTTC. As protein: CASSIEVRGLEANVLTF.

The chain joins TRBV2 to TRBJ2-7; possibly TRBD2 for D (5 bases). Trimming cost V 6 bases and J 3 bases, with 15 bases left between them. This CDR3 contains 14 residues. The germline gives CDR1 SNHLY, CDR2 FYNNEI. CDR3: CASSGVEGYYEQYF. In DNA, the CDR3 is TGTGCCAGCAGCGGGGTGGAAGGGTACTACGAGCAGTACTTC.

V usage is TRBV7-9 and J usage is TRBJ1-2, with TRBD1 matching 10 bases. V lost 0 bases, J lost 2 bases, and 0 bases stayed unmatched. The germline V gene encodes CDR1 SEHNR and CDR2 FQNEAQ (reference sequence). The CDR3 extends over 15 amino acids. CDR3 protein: CASSLAGQGNYGYTF. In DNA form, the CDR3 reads TGTGCCAGCAGCTTAGCGGGACAGGGGAACTATGGCTACACCTTC. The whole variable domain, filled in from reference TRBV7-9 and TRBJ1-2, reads DTGVSQNPRHKITKRGQNVTFRCDPISEHNRLYWYRQTLGQGPEFLTYFQNEAQLEKSRLLSDRFSAERPKGSFSTLEIQRTEQGDSAMYLCASSLAGQGNYGYTFGSGTRLTVV.

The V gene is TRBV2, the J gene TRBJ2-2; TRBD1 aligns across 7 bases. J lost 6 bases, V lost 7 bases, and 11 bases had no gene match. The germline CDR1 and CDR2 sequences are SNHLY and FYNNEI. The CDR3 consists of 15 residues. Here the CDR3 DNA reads TGTGCCAGCACCCCCACAGACAGGGTCTCCGGGGAGCTGTTTTTT. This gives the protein CASTPTDRVSGELFF.

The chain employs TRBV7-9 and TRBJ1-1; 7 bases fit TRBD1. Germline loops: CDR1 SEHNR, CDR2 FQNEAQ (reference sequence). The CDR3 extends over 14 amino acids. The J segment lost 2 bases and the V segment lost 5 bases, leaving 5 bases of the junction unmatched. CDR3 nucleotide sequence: TGTGCCAGCAGCCCCACAGGGGTCAACACTGAAGCTTTCTTT. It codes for CASSPTGVNTEAFF. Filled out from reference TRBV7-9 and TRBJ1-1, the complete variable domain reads DTGVSQNPRHKITKRGQNVTFRCDPISEHNRLYWYRQTLGQGPEFLTYFQNEAQLEKSRLLSDRFSAERPKGSFSTLEIQRTEQGDSAMYLCASSPTGVNTEAFFGQGTRLTVV.

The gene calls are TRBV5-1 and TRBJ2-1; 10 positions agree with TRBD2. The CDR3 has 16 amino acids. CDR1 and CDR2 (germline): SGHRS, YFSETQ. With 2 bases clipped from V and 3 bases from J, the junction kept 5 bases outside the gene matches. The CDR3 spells CASSFRTSGVYNEQFF. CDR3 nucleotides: TGCGCCAGCAGCTTCCGAACTAGCGGGGTCTACAATGAGCAGTTCTTC. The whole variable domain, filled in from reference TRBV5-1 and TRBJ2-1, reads KAGVTQTPRYLIKTRGQQVTLSCSPISGHRSVSWYQQTPGQGLQFLFEYFSETQRNKGNFPGRFSGRQFSNSRSEMNVSTLELGDSALYLCASSFRTSGVYNEQFFGPGTRLTVL.

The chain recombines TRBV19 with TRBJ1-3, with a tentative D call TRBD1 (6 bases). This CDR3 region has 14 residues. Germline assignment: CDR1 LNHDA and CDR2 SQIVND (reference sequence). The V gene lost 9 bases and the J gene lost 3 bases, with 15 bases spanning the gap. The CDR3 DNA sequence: TGTGCCAGCTCGGGGGGGGCGCGTGGAAACACCATATATTTT. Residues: CASSGGARGNTIYF.

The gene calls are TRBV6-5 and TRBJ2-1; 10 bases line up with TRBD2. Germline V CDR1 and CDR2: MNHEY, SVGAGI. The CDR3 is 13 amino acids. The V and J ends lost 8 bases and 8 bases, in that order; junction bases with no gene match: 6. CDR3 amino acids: CASRGTSVYEQFF. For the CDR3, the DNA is TGTGCCAGCCGCGGGACTAGCGTCTATGAGCAGTTCTTC.

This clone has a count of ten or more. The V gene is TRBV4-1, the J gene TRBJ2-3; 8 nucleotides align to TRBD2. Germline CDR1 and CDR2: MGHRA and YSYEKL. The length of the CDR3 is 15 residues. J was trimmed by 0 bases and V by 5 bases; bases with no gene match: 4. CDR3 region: CASSFQRGSTDTQYF. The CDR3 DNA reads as TGCGCCAGCAGCTTTCAGCGGGGGAGCACAGATACGCAGTATTTT.

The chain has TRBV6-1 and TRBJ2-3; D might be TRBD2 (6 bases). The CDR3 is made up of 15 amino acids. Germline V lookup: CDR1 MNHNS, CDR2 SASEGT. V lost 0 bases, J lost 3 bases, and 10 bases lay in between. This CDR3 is CASSEAQLATDTQYF. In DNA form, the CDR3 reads TGTGCCAGCAGTGAAGCGCAACTAGCAACAGATACGCAGTATTTT.

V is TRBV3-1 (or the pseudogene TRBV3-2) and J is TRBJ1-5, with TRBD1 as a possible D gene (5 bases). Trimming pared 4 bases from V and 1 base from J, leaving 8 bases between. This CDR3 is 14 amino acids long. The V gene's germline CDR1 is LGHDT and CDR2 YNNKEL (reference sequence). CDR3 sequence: CASSLGESNQPQHF. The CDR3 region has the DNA TGTGCCAGCAGCCTAGGGGAGAGCAATCAGCCCCAGCATTTT.

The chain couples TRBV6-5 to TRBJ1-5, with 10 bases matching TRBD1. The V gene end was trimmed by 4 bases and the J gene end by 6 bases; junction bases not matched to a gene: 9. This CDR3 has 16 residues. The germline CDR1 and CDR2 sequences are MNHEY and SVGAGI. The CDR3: CASSLKTGGGGQPQHF. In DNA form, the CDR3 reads TGTGCCAGCAGTTTAAAGACAGGGGGCGGCGGTCAGCCCCAGCATTTT.

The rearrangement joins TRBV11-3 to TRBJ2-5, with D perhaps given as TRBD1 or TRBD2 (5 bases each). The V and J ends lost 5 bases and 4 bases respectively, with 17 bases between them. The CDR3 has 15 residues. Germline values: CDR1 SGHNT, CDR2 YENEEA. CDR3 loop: CASSRGAGSAETQYF. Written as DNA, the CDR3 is TGTGCCAGCAGCCGTGGGGCGGGTTCGGCAGAGACCCAGTACTTC.

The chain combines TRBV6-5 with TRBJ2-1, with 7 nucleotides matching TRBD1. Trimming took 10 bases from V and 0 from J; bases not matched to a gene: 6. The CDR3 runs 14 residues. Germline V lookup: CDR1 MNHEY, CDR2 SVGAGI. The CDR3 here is CATKSGGSYNEQFF. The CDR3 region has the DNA TGTGCCACCAAATCAGGGGGCTCCTACAATGAGCAGTTCTTC.

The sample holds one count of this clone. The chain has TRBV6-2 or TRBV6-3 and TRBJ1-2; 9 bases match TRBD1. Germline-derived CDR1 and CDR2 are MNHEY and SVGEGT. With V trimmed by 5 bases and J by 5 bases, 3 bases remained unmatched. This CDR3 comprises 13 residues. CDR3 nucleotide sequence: TGTGCCAGCAGTCAAGGACAGGGGTATGGCTACACCTTC. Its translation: CASSQGQGYGYTF.

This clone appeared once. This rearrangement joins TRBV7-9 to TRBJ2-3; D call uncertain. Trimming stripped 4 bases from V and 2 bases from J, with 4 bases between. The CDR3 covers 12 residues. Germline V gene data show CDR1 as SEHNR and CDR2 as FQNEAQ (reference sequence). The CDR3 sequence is CASSYNTDTQYF. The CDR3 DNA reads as TGTGCCAGCAGCTACAACACAGATACGCAGTATTTT. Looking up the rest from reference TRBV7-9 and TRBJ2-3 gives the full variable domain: DTGVSQNPRHKITKRGQNVTFRCDPISEHNRLYWYRQTLGQGPEFLTYFQNEAQLEKSRLLSDRFSAERPKGSFSTLEIQRTEQGDSAMYLCASSYNTDTQYFGPGTRLTVL.

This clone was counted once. CDR3 DNA sequence: TGTGCCAGCAGCGCGCGGTTTGACAGGACGGGCGGGGAGCTGTTTTTT. This sequence encodes CASSARFDRTGGELFF. The chain uses TRBV5-6 and TRBJ2-2; a weak D match, TRBD1 (6 bases). V was shortened by 4 bases and J by 7 bases, with 20 bases between the two germline ends. Germline-derived CDR1 and CDR2 are SGHDT and YYEEEE. This CDR3 comprises 16 residues.

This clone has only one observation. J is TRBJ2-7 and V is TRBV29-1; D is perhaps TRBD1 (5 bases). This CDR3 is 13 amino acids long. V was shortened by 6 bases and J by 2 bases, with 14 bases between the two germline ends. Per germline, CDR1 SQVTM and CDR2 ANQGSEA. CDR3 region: CSVLRAGTYEQYF. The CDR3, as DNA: TGCAGCGTGTTAAGGGCAGGGACCTACGAGCAGTACTTC.

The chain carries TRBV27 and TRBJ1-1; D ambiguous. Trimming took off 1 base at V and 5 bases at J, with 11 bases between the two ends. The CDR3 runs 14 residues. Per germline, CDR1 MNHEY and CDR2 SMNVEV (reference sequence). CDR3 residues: CASSLWGEDTEAFF. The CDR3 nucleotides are TGTGCCAGCAGTTTATGGGGTGAGGATACTGAAGCTTTCTTT.

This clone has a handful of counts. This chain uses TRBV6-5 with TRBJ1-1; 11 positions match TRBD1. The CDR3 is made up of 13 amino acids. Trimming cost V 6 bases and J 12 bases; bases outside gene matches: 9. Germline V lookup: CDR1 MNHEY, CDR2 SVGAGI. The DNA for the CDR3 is TGTGCCAGCAGAACGGGCCGGGACAGGGGGACTTTCTTT. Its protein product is CASRTGRDRGTFF.

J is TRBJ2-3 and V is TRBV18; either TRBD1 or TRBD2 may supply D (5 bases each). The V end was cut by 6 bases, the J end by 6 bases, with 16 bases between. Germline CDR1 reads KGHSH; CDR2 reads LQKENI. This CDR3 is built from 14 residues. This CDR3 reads CASSSGTSSDTQYF. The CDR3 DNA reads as TGTGCCAGCTCGTCCGGGACCTCGTCGGATACGCAGTATTTT.

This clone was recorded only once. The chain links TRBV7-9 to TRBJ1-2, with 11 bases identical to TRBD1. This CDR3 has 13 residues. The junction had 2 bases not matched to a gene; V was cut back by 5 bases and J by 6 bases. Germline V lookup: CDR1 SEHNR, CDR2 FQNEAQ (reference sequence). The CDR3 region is CASSEDRGHGYTF. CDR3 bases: TGTGCCAGCAGCGAGGACAGGGGGCATGGCTACACCTTC.

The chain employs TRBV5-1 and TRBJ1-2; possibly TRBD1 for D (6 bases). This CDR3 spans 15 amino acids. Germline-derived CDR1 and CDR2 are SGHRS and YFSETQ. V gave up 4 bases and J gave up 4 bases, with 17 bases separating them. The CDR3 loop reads CASSVGGQTSYGYTF. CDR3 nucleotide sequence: TGCGCCAGCAGCGTGGGAGGACAGACCTCCTATGGCTACACCTTC.

In nucleotides, the CDR3 is TGTGCCAGCAGCCCCCGGCTGGTGTATTATGGCTACACCTTC. This codes for CASSPRLVYYGYTF. The chain links TRBV3-1 (or the pseudogene TRBV3-2) to TRBJ1-2; D remains unclear. The CDR3 has 14 amino acids. Between the trimmed V and J ends, which lost 4 bases and 5 bases, there was a span of 14 bases. Germline V CDR1 and CDR2: LGHDT, YNNKEL (reference sequence).

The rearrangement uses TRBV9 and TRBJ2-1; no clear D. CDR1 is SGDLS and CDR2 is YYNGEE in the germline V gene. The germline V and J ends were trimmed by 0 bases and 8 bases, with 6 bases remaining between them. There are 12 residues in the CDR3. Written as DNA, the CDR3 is TGTGCCAGCAGCGTAGACGCGGATGAGCAGTTCTTC. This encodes CASSVDADEQFF.

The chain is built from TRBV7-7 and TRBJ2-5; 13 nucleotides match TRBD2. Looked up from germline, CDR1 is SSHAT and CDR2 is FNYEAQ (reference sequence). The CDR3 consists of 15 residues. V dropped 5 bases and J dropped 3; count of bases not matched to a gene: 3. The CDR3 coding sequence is TGTGCCAGCAGCGGGACTAGCGGGACCAAAGAGACCCAGTACTTC. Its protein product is CASSGTSGTKETQYF. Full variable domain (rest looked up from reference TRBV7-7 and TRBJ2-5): GAGVSQSPRYKVTKRGQDVTLRCDPISSHATLYWYQQALGQGPEFLTYFNYEAQPDKSGLPSDRFSAERPEGSISTLTIQRTEQRDSAMYRCASSGTSGTKETQYFGPGTRLLVL.

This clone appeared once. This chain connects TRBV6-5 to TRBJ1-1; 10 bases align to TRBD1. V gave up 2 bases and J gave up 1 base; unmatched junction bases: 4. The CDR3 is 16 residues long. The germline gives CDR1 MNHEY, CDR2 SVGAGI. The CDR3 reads CASSYPWTGGNTEAFF. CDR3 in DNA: TGTGCCAGCAGTTACCCTTGGACAGGGGGGAACACTGAAGCTTTCTTT.